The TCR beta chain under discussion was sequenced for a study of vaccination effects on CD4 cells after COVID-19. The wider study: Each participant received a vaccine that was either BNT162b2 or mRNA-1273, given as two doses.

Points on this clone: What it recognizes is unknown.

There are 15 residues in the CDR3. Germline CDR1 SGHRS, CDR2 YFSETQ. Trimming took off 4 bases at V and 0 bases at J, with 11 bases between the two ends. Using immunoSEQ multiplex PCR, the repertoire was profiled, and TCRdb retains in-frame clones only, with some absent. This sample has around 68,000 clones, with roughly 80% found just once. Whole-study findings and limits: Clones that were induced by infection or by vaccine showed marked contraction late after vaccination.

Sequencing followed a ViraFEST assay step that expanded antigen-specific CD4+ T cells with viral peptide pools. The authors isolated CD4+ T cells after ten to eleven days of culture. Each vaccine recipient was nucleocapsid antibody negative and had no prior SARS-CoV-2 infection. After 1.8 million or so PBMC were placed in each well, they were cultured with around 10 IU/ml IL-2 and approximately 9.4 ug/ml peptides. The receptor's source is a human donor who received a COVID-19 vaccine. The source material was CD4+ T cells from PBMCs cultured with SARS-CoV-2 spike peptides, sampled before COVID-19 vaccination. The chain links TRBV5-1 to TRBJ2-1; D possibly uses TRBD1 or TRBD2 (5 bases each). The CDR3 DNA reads TGCGCCAGCAGCCGGGACCGTAGCTCCTACAATGAGCAGTTCTTC. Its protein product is CASSRDRSSYNEQFF.